The subject of this entry is one TCR beta chain. As yet, its antigen is unknown. Patients were excluded for autoimmune disease history or systemic immunosuppression. This record belongs to a study of OX40 agonist ivuxolimab in advanced cancers. About the study: Under the entry rules, prior anti-PD-1, anti-PD-L1 or anti-CTLA-4 therapy was allowed, and about 40% had some.

Looked up from germline, CDR1 is KGHSH and CDR2 is LQKENI. The V end lost 3 bases, the J end lost 6 bases, and 16 bases lay between the germline ends. The CDR3 length is 15 residues. Generated by immunoSEQ multiplex PCR, the TCRdb table keeps only in-frame clones and is missing some. There are some 83,000 clones in the sample; about 86% occur only once, and around 1.8% lies in the top ten. Broader study findings: Not determined was the antigen specificity of the expanded peripheral T cells.

The chain links TRBV18 to TRBJ2-3; D perhaps matches TRBD1 (7 bases). This TCR derives from an adult with an advanced solid tumor such as melanoma, head and neck, liver or kidney cancer. The input for sequencing was CD4+ or CD8+ T cells sorted from blood, taken in a trial of the OX40 agonist ivuxolimab. Here the CDR3 reads CASSPQGGKRDTQYF. The CDR3 nucleotides read TGTGCCAGCTCACCCCAGGGGGGTAAAAGGGATACGCAGTATTTT.